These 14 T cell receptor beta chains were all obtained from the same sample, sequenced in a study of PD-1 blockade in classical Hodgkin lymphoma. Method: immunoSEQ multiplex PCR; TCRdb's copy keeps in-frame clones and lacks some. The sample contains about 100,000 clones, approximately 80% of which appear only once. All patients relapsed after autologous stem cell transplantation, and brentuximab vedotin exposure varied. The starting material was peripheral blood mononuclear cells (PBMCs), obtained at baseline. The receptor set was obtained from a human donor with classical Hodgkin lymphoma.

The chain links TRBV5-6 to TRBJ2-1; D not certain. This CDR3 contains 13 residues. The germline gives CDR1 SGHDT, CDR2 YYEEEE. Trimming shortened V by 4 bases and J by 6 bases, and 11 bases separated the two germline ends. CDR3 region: CASSKLPGNEQFF. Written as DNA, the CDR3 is TGTGCCAGCAGCAAACTGCCGGGCAATGAGCAGTTCTTC.

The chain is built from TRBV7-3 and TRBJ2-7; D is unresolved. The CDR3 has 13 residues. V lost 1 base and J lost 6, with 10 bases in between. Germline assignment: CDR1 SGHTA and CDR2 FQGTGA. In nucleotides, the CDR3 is TGTGCCAGCAGCTTAAGGCCCGCCCTCGAGCAGTACTTC. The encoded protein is CASSLRPALEQYF.

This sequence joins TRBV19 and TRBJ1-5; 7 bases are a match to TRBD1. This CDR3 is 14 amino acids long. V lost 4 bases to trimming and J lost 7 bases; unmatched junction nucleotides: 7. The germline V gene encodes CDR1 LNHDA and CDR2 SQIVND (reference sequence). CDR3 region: CASSRYRGRQPQHF. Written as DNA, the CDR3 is TGTGCCAGTAGTAGGTACAGGGGACGGCAGCCCCAGCATTTT.

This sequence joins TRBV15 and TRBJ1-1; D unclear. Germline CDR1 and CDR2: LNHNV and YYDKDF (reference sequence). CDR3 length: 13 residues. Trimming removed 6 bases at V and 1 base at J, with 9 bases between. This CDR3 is CATSKASNTEAFF. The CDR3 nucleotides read TGTGCCACCAGTAAGGCGTCGAACACTGAAGCTTTCTTT.

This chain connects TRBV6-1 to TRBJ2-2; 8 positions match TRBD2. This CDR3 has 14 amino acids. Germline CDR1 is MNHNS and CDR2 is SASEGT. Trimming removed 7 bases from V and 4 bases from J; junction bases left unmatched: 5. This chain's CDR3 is CASIWTSTTGELFF. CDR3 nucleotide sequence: TGTGCCAGCATCTGGACTAGCACCACCGGGGAGCTGTTTTTT.

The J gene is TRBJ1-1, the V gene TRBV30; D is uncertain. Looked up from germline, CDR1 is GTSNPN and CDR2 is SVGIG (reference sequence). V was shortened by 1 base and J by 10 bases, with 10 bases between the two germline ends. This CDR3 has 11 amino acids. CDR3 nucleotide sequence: TGTGCCTGGAGTGGCCCGGAGGGAGCTTTCTTT. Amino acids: CAWSGPEGAFF.

CDR3 loop: CATSRDRQPSYEQYF. The CDR3 DNA is TGTGCCACCAGCAGAGATCGGCAGCCCTCCTACGAGCAGTACTTC. This chain joins TRBV15 and TRBJ2-7; D is undetermined. Trimming pared 0 bases from V and 0 bases from J, leaving 9 bases between. This CDR3 is 15 amino acids long. Germline values: CDR1 LNHNV, CDR2 YYDKDF (reference sequence). Variable domain in full (rest from reference TRBV15 and TRBJ2-7): DAMVIQNPRYQVTQFGKPVTLSCSQTLNHNVMYWYQQKSSQAPKLLFHYYDKDFNNEADTPDNFQSRRPNTSFCFLDIRSPGLGDTAMYLCATSRDRQPSYEQYFGPGTRLTVT.

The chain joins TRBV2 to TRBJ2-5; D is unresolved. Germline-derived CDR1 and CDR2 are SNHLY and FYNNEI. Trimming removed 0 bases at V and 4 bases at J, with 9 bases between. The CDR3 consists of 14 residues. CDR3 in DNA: TGTGCCAGCAGTGAAGCGCTTCTGGGAGAGACCCAGTACTTC. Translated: CASSEALLGETQYF. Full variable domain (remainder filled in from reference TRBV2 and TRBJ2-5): EPEVTQTPSHQVTQMGQEVILRCVPISNHLYFYWYRQILGQKVEFLVSFYNNEISEKSEIFDDQFSVERPDGSNFTLKIRSTKLEDSAMYFCASSEALLGETQYFGPGTRLLVL.

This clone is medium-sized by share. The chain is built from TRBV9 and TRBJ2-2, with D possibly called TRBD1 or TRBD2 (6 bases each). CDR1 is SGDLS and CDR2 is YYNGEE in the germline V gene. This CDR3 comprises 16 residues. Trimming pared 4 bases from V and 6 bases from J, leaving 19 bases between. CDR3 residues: CASSQGSSVLSGELFF. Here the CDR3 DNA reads TGTGCCAGCAGCCAGGGGTCTAGCGTTCTTTCCGGGGAGCTGTTTTTT.

DNA of the CDR3: TGTGCCAGCAGTAGGACCAGCGGGAGCTCCTACGAGCAGTACTTC. As protein: CASSRTSGSSYEQYF. This sequence joins TRBV28 and TRBJ2-7; 8 bases are a match to TRBD2. Germline V lookup: CDR1 MDHEN, CDR2 SYDVKM. The CDR3 contains 15 residues. V trimming: 5 bases; J trimming: 0 bases; junction bases outside the gene matches: 6.

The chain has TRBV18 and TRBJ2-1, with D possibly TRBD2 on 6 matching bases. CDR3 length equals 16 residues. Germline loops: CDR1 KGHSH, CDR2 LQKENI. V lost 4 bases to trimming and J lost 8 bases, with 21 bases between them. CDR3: CASSRIQGGGFDEQFF. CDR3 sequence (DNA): TGTGCCAGCTCACGAATCCAGGGCGGAGGGTTCGATGAGCAGTTCTTC. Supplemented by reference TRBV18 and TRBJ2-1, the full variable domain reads NAGVMQNPRHLVRRRGQEARLRCSPMKGHSHVYWYRQLPEEGLKFMVYLQKENIIDESGMPKERFSAEFPKEGPSILRIQQVVRGDSAAYFCASSRIQGGGFDEQFFGPGTRLTVL.

The CDR3 coding sequence is TGTGCCAGCAGTGAATTTGGCAGGGACTCTGGAAACACCATATATTTT. It is translated as CASSEFGRDSGNTIYF. The chain is built from TRBV25-1 and TRBJ1-3, with D possibly matching TRBD1 (5 bases). CDR1 and CDR2 from the germline V gene are MGHDK and SYGVNS. Trimming stripped 1 base from V and 0 bases from J, with 10 bases between. There are 16 residues in the CDR3.

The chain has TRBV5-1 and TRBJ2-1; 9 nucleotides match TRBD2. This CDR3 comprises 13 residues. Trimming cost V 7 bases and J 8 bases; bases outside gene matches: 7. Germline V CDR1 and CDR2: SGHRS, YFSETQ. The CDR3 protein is CASGAVAGDEQFF. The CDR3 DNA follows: TGCGCCAGCGGGGCGGTAGCGGGAGATGAGCAGTTCTTC.

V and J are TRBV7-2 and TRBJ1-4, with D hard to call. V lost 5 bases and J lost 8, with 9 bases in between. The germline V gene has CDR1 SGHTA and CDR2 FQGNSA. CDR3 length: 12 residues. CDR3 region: CASSPGREKLFF. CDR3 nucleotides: TGTGCCAGCAGCCCCGGGAGAGAAAAACTGTTTTTT.